The 11 T cell receptor beta chains reported below all come from one sample, sequenced in a study of PD-1 blockade in classical Hodgkin lymphoma. Relapse after autologous stem cell transplantation occurred in every patient, and brentuximab vedotin exposure varied. Profiled with immunoSEQ multiplex PCR; TCRdb holds only in-frame clones, not every one. Among 120,000 to 150,000 clones listed, 78% were seen once. This material consisted of peripheral blood mononuclear cells (PBMCs), taken before the second cycle of nivolumab. These TCRs come from a human donor with classical Hodgkin lymphoma.

The V gene is TRBV2, the J gene TRBJ1-2, with D unresolved. Germline V CDR1 and CDR2: SNHLY, FYNNEI. Trimming left V 2 bases short and J 6 bases short, with 16 bases between. This CDR3 is built from 15 residues. CDR3 region: CASSEIGFMADGYTF. DNA for the CDR3: TGTGCCAGCAGTGAAATAGGGTTTATGGCAGATGGCTACACCTTC.

The chain employs TRBV7-9 and TRBJ2-7, with unresolved D. The V end was cut by 3 bases, the J end by 2 bases, with 20 bases between. In germline, CDR1 is SEHNR, CDR2 FQNEAQ (reference sequence). The CDR3 sequence is 17 residues long. The CDR3 region is CASSLGFGLSLAYEQYF. In DNA, the CDR3 is TGTGCCAGCAGCTTGGGTTTTGGGCTCAGTCTTGCCTACGAGCAGTACTTC. The whole variable domain, filled in from reference TRBV7-9 and TRBJ2-7, reads DTGVSQNPRHKITKRGQNVTFRCDPISEHNRLYWYRQTLGQGPEFLTYFQNEAQLEKSRLLSDRFSAERPKGSFSTLEIQRTEQGDSAMYLCASSLGFGLSLAYEQYFGPGTRLTVT.

The CDR3 coding sequence is TGTGCCAGCTCACCAGGGCAGGACAGCGCGTACTTC. Amino acids: CASSPGQDSAYF. This rearrangement joins TRBV18 to TRBJ2-7; perhaps TRBD1 as D (6 bases). Trimming shortened V by 2 bases and J by 12 bases, and 14 bases separated the two germline ends. Germline values: CDR1 KGHSH, CDR2 LQKENI. The CDR3 has 12 residues.

V is TRBV2 and J is TRBJ1-4, with TRBD1 identical over 9 bases. Per germline, CDR1 SNHLY and CDR2 FYNNEI. Trimming removed 7 bases from V and 7 bases from J; junction bases left unmatched: 13. The CDR3 consists of 16 residues. The chain's CDR3 is CASTADRGPLSEKLFF. CDR3 nucleotide sequence: TGTGCCAGCACCGCGGACAGGGGTCCATTAAGTGAAAAACTGTTTTTT.

A single count supports this clone. This chain connects TRBV19 to TRBJ2-2; 9 bases match TRBD2. CDR1 LNHDA and CDR2 SQIVND come from the germline V gene (reference sequence). The CDR3 length is 17 residues. V shed 2 bases, J shed 1 base, and the junction held 5 bases outside the gene matches. The CDR3 coding sequence is TGTGCCAGTAGTATACGGGGCGGGAGGGTGAACACCGGGGAGCTGTTTTTT. It yields the protein CASSIRGGRVNTGELFF.

This clone has ten or more counts. The chain combines TRBV10-3 with TRBJ1-4; D is uncertain. The CDR3 has 13 amino acids. Trimming left V 3 bases short and J 2 bases short, with 4 bases between. Germline V gene data show CDR1 as ENHRY and CDR2 as SYGVKD. As DNA, the CDR3 is TGTGCCATCAGTGAACGGACTAATGAAAAACTGTTTTTT. This encodes CAISERTNEKLFF.

The genes are TRBV5-4 and TRBJ1-2; D remains ambiguous. The V and J ends lost 3 bases and 5 bases respectively, with 11 bases between them. Per the germline V gene, CDR1 is SGHNT and CDR2 is YYREEE (reference sequence). The CDR3 runs 13 residues. The CDR3 bases are TGTGCCAGCAGCTCCGGCGGGTTGTATGGCTACACCTTC. It is translated as CASSSGGLYGYTF.

This clone was recorded once. The V call is TRBV5-6, the J call TRBJ1-6; tentative D call: TRBD1 (6 bases). Germline lookup yields CDR1 SGHDT and CDR2 YYEEEE. The CDR3 is 14 amino acids. V lost 4 bases and J 9 bases, leaving 14 bases between the germline ends. In DNA, the CDR3 is TGTGCCAGCAGCCCCAGGGGCCTGGGTTCACCCCTCCACTTT. Translating gives CASSPRGLGSPLHF.

The chain has TRBV7-2 and TRBJ2-7; a weak D match, TRBD2 (5 bases). Germline V gene sequence: CDR1 SGHTA, CDR2 FQGNSA. V was pared by 5 bases and J by 3 bases, with 20 bases between. CDR3 length: 16 amino acids. This chain's CDR3 is CASSLGRSSAGYEQYF. The CDR3 coding sequence is TGTGCCAGCAGCCTAGGGCGCTCCTCCGCGGGCTACGAGCAGTACTTC.

The genes are TRBV14 and TRBJ2-5; D is undetermined. V was pared by 2 bases and J by 3 bases, with 16 bases between. Germline V gene sequence: CDR1 SGHDN, CDR2 FVKESK. The CDR3 has 16 amino acids. The CDR3 is CASSQRAATPEETQYF. The CDR3 DNA reads TGTGCCAGCAGCCAAAGAGCAGCGACCCCGGAAGAGACCCAGTACTTC.

V and J are TRBV4-3 and TRBJ1-2; no clear D gene. CDR3 length: 13 residues. Trimming took 2 bases from V and 4 from J, leaving 8 bases between them. Germline CDR1 reads LGHNA; CDR2 reads YSLEER. The CDR3 spells CASSQKQFYGYTF. As DNA, the CDR3 is TGCGCCAGCAGCCAAAAACAGTTCTATGGCTACACCTTC.